Sequencing of this TCR beta chain was carried out in a study of radiotherapy plus CTLA-4 blockade in lung cancer. Study details: Objective responses were recorded in about 17% of patients, with disease control recorded in about 33%.

Germline CDR1 and CDR2: MGHRA and YSYEKL. V gave up 5 bases and J gave up 3 bases, with 17 bases separating them. The CDR3 is made up of 15 amino acids. A remark on this clone: The antigen is undetermined.

Assay used: immunoSEQ multiplex PCR; TCRdb lists only in-frame clones, some missing. In the table there are over 75,000 clones, 80% to 90% of which are singletons. General study results and limits: In blood, TCR clones derived from the tumor expanded after radiotherapy plus ipilimumab. The best prediction of response reportedly came from early blood T cell clone dynamics, with interferon-beta.

Focal radiation plus CTLA-4 blockade with ipilimumab was given to patients with chemo-refractory metastatic non-small-cell lung cancer. This receptor was obtained from a human donor with non-small cell lung cancer who had stable disease on radiotherapy plus ipilimumab. The sequencing used peripheral blood, collected from a patient treated with radiotherapy plus ipilimumab. The chain combines TRBV4-1 with TRBJ2-7; possibly TRBD1 for D (6 bases). The CDR3 DNA sequence: TGCGCCAGCAGCAAGGGGCAGGGGTGGCTCTACGAGCAGTACTTC. It is translated as CASSKGQGWLYEQYF.